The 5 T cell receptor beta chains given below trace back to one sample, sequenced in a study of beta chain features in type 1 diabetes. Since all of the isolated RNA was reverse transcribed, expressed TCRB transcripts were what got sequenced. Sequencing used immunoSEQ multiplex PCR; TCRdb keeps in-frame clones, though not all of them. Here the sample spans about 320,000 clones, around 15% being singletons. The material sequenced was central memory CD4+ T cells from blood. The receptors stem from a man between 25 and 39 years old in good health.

This chain's CDR3 is CASSQRTVNTEAFF. The CDR3, as DNA: TGCGCCAGCAGCCAACGGACGGTGAACACTGAAGCTTTCTTT. This rearrangement joins TRBV4-1 to TRBJ1-1; D remains unclear. The CDR3 totals 14 residues. V lost 2 bases, J lost 0 bases, and 7 bases lay in between. Germline lookup yields CDR1 MGHRA and CDR2 YSYEKL.

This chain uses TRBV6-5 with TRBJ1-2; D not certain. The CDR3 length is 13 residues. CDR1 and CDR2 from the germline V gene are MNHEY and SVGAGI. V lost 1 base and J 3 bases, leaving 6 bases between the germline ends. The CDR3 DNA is TGTGCCAGCAGTTACTACAGCCACTATGGCTACACCTTC. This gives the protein CASSYYSHYGYTF.

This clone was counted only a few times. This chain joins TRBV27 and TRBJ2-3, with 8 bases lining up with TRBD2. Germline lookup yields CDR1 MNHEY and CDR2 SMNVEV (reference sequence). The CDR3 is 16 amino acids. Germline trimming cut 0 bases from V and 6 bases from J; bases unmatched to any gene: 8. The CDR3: CASSLSGSGNFDTQYF. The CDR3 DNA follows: TGTGCCAGCAGTTTATCGGGTAGCGGGAACTTTGATACGCAGTATTTT.

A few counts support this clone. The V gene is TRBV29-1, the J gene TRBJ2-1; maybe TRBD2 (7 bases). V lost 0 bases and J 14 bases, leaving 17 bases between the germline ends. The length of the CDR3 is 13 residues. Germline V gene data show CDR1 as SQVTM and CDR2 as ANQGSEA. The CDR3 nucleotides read TGCAGCGTTGAAGAAGGGGGGGGAAGCGCCAAGTTCTTC. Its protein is CSVEEGGGSAKFF.

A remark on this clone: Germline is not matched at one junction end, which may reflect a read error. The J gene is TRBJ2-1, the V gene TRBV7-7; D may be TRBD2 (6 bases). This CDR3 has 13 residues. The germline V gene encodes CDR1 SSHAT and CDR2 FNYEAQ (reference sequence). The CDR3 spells CASSPPGVNEQFF. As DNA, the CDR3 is TGTGCTAGCAGCCCCCCGGGGGTAAATGAGCAGTTCTTC. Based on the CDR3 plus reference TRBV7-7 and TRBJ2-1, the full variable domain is GAGVSQSPRYKVTKRGQDVTLRCDPISSHATLYWYQQALGQGPEFLTYFNYEAQPDKSGLPSDRFSAERPEGSISTLTIQRTEQRDSAMYRCASSPPGVNEQFFGPGTRLTVL.